The entry below gives a single T cell receptor (beta chain) sequence along with its context. The antigen remains undetermined. Treatment meaning: around 19 received Ad26.COV2.S at low or high dose, single or two shots; roughly five received placebo; per-sample allocation not given. The samples date from day 63 after the first vaccine or placebo injection. Built on an Ad26 vector, the vaccine expressed Wuhan-strain SARS-CoV-2 spike. The repertoire was sequenced with immunoSEQ multiplex PCR; TCRdb's copy has only in-frame clones and lacks some. The table has some 640,000 clones, more than 80% seen once. CDR3 size: 15 residues. The germline gives CDR1 MGHRA, CDR2 YSYEKL. V was cut by 1 base and J by 1 base, with 10 bases left in between. These data are taken from a study of Ad26.COV2.S vaccination and SARS-CoV-2 variants. Turning to the study itself: This donor came from the COV1001 trial of Ad26.COV2.S.

Overall study findings and caveats: Participants in the vaccine arm had higher spike-specific TCR breadth; placebo recipients had lower. From the TCR breadth and depth analyses, total T cell responses may have been underestimated.

This chain uses TRBV4-1 with TRBJ1-1; D gene uncertain. The TCR was taken from a person aged 18-60 years who received the Ad26.COV2.S COVID-19 vaccine or a placebo. The source material was peripheral blood, sampled in a trial of Ad26.COV2.S vaccine versus placebo. DNA for the CDR3: TGCGCCAGCAGCCAAGGGGAGGACCGGAACACTGAAGCTTTCTTT. Its protein is CASSQGEDRNTEAFF.